This TCR beta chain stems from a study of T cell responses to AZD1222 COVID-19 vaccine. Using immunoSEQ multiplex PCR, the repertoire was profiled, and TCRdb retains in-frame clones only, with some absent. The sample lists approximately 120,000 clones, around 80% occurring once. General study results and limits: Two doses of AZD1222 preceded a rise in Spike-specific TCR breadth and depth. At 160-218 and 743-854, vaccine-associated CD4 TCRs were dominant, and they spanned spike.

With respect to this clone: The antigen is undetermined.

This sequence was found in an adult who received the AZD1222 COVID-19 vaccine. The starting material was peripheral blood, obtained 28 days after the second AZD1222 dose.

CDR3 residues: CASSLYEDSGNTIYF. The CDR3 DNA is TGTGCCAGCAGTTTATATGAGGACTCTGGAAACACCATATATTTT. The V gene is TRBV28, the J gene TRBJ1-3; D gene uncertain. Germline CDR1 and CDR2: MDHEN and SYDVKM. The CDR3 covers 15 residues. V lost 1 base to trimming and J lost 0 bases, with 7 bases between them.